The source of this T cell receptor (beta chain) is a study of T-cell reconstitution after alpha-beta-depleted transplantation in children. Study-level results: The study traced high day-60 TCRbeta diversity in some patients to surviving recipient T cells and thymic progenitors. At around two months after transplant, the alpha-beta T cells were reportedly derived from several hundred expanded clones that came from non-depleted graft cells. T-cell numbers and diversity one year post-transplant derived largely from freshly generated T cells.

This clonotype was detected ten times or more. As yet, its antigen is unknown. Preparing the TCRbeta library involved the use of unique molecular identifiers. TCRdb independently ran MiXCR on the PCR reads; one entry per CDR3 protein. This sample has roughly 300,000 distinct CDR3 sequences, with more than 9% found just once. Germline V gene lookup returns CDR1 SGHDT and CDR2 YYEEEE. Deletions cut 5 bases from V and 3 bases from J, with 14 bases between. The CDR3 extends over 14 amino acids. The chain couples TRBV5-6 to TRBJ1-1; tentative D call: TRBD1 (6 bases). This clonotype was obtained from a male patient under 10 years old who had a stem cell transplant for chronic granulomatous disease, so the T cells may come from the graft donor. The sample consisted of peripheral blood, taken 180 days after TCRalphabeta/CD19-depleted stem cell transplant. CDR3 amino acids: CASRSTGYDTEAFF. The CDR3 coding sequence is TGTGCCAGCAGATCTACAGGGTACGACACTGAAGCTTTCTTT.